This is a list of T cell receptor beta chains from one sample in a study of T cell repertoires in cytomegalovirus infection. MiXCR, run by TCRdb on the reads, gives a single entry per CDR3 protein. The data hold over 150,000 distinct CDR3 sequences, with approximately 14% observed a single time. Sequencing was done on a sample of PBMCs. The source of these receptors is a human donor in good health (CMV status not recorded). Some clones in this sample may be carry-over from other donors' samples. The CDR3 runs from the conserved cysteine through the conserved F or W. Each record gives: V gene, J gene, CDR3 protein.

>TRBV4-3|TRBJ2-3
CASSQGPTGRDTQYF
>TRBV29-1|TRBJ1-2
CSVDPDYGYTF
>TRBV7-2|TRBJ2-1
CASSLRGTGYNEQFF
>TRBV6-2/TRBV6-3|TRBJ2-7
CASSYTPGTLAYEQYF
>TRBV6-2/TRBV6-3|TRBJ2-3
CASSSTGTGGDTQYF
>TRBV4-3|TRBJ1-2
CASSRGTSEVYGYTF
>TRBV7-2|TRBJ2-5
CASSLVRLANQETQYF
>TRBV7-2|TRBJ2-5
CASSFHSGRETQYF
>TRBV6-5|TRBJ2-2
CASSYQVHGELFF
>TRBV7-6|TRBJ2-3
CASSLGADTQYF
>TRBV19|TRBJ1-6
CASSIDRGRYSPLHF
>TRBV28|TRBJ2-5
CASSRSETQYF
>TRBV28|TRBJ1-2
CASKAEGRGYTF
>TRBV12-3/TRBV12-4|TRBJ2-1
CASSLQNSYNEQFF
>TRBV7-9|TRBJ2-5
CASSLRQGLQETQYF
>TRBV7-2|TRBJ2-1
CASSLVGLAGEQFF
>TRBV28|TRBJ1-5
CASSSRVGLNQPQHF
>TRBV19|TRBJ1-1
CASKHPSGLLNTEAFF
>TRBV25-1|TRBJ1-4
CASSETRPGIREKLFF
>TRBV20-1|TRBJ2-7
CSARAYEQYF
>TRBV7-2|TRBJ2-1
CASRPGTPNEQFF
>TRBV20-1|TRBJ1-5
CSARENRGRSQPQHF
>TRBV2|TRBJ2-2
CASSRASGLVVTGELFF
>TRBV4-2|TRBJ1-4
CASSQDTQGQEKLFF
>TRBV10-3|TRBJ1-5
CAISFGPEEPQHF
>TRBV7-2|TRBJ2-5
CASSLVGAQETQYF
>TRBV7-3|TRBJ2-2
CASSSGTANTGELFF
>TRBV7-2|TRBJ2-5
CASSLVRVETQYF
>TRBV19|TRBJ1-1
CASRKGLLVDTEAFF
>TRBV7-9|TRBJ2-5
CASSQLTAQETQYF
>TRBV7-6|TRBJ2-7
CASSPSGSSYEQYF
>TRBV19|TRBJ2-2
CASSRRDSTGELFF
>TRBV20-1|TRBJ2-5
CSAPLGTSGSRTQYF
>TRBV6-4|TRBJ1-1
CASSRDRTANTEAFF
>TRBV25-1|TRBJ1-3
CASSEEKTGNTIYF
>TRBV19|TRBJ2-4
CASSIVDTQGRDIQYF
>TRBV5-1|TRBJ1-1
CASSLEGENTEAFF
>TRBV11-2|TRBJ2-3
CASSITRERADTQYF
>TRBV10-3|TRBJ2-3
CAISDFAGEESTDTQYF
>TRBV7-3|TRBJ2-5
CASSGRPASVETQYF
>TRBV5-6|TRBJ2-5
CASRLAGRQETQYF
>TRBV7-2|TRBJ1-2
CASSFGRFSYGYTF
>TRBV7-2|TRBJ1-2
CASSLAPGQNFYGYTF
>TRBV7-9|TRBJ1-1
CASSPRQASNTEAFF
>TRBV28|TRBJ1-1
CASRPTQANTEAFF
>TRBV20-1|TRBJ1-5
CSAITGDHQPQHF
>TRBV20-1|TRBJ2-4
CSARGGLAGTRGNIQYF
>TRBV29-1|TRBJ1-6
CSVSGEVGSPLHF
>TRBV28|TRBJ1-6
CASTARGKGKSPLHF
>TRBV6-2/TRBV6-3|TRBJ2-1
CASSYSGVTYNEQFF
>TRBV7-6|TRBJ1-1
CASSPTTKWNTEAFF
>TRBV18|TRBJ2-7
CASSPGGRGSGEQYF
>TRBV2|TRBJ2-1
CASSEATGTVYNEQFF
>TRBV19|TRBJ2-1
CATRLAGGRYNEQFF
>TRBV19|TRBJ1-4
CASSLTGGPNEKLFF
>TRBV12-3/TRBV12-4|TRBJ2-7
CASCIESDSYEQYF
>TRBV12-3/TRBV12-4|TRBJ2-4
CASCFKTSGRDRDF